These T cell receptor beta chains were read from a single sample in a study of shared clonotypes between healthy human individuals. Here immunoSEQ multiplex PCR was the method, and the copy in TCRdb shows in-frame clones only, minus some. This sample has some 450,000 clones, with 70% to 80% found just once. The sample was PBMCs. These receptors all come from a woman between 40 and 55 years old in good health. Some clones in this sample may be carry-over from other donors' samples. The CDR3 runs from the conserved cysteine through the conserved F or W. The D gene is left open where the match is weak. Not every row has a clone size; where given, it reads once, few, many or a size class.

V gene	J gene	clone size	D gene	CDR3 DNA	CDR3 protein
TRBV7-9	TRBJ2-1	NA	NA	TGTGCCAGCAGCTTAGCCCTCGGCTCCAATGAGCAGTTCTTC	CASSLALGSNEQFF
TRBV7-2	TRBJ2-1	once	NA	TGTGCCAGCAGCTTACAGGGTTACAATGAGCAGTTCTTC	CASSLQGYNEQFF
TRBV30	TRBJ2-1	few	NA	TGTGCCTGGAGGGGCCGGGTGGAGCAGTTCTTC	CAWRGRVEQFF
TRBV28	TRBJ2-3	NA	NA	TGTGCCAGCAGCGATTACACAGATACGCAGTATTTT	CASSDYTDTQYF
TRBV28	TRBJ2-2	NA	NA	TGTGCCAGCATTTCAAGGGTGGTGGCCGGGGAGCTGTTTTTT	CASISRVVAGELFF
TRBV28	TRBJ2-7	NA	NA	TGTGCCAGCAGGCCAGCAATCCACTCCTACGAGCAGTACTTC	CASRPAIHSYEQYF
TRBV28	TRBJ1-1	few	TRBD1	TGTGCCAGCAAAAGAACGGGACAGGGGGCCCTGAACACTGAAGCTTTCTTT	CASKRTGQGALNTEAFF
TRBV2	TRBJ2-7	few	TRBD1	TGTGCCAGCCGGGACAGTTCCTCCTACGAGCAGTACTTC	CASRDSSSYEQYF
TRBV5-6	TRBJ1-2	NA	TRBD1	TGTGCCAGCAGCCCGGGACAGTACTATGGCTACACCTTC	CASSPGQYYGYTF
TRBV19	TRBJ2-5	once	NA	TGTGCCAGTAGTATCTTGGGGGAAGAGACCCAGTACTTC	CASSILGEETQYF
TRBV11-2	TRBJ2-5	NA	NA	TGTGCCAGCAGCCCGACGGAGACCCAGTACTTC	CASSPTETQYF
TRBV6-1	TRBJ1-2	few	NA	TGTGCCAGCAGTGAAGGGGGGCCCAACTATGGCTACACCTTC	CASSEGGPNYGYTF
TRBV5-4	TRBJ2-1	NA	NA	TGTGCCAGCAGCAGGTCTAGCAGTCGGGACAATGAGCAGTTCTTC	CASSRSSSRDNEQFF
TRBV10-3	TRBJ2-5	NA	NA	TGTGCCACCGGACTACCGGGACGGACGCAAGAGACCCAGTACTTC	CATGLPGRTQETQYF
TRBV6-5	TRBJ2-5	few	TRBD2	TGTGCCAGCAGCCCCTCGGGGACTAGGGGGGAGACCCAGTACTTC	CASSPSGTRGETQYF
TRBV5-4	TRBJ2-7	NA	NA	TGTGCCAGCAGCTTCGCGGCCTCCTACGAGCAGTACTTC	CASSFAASYEQYF
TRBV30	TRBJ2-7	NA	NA	TGTGCCTGGAGTGTCGCCCCGAGGAGGTACTTC	CAWSVAPRRYF
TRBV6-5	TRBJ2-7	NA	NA	TGTGCCAGCAGTTACTCGCGGGACGGCTACGAGCAGTACTTC	CASSYSRDGYEQYF
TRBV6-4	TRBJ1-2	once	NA	TGTGCCTGCACCCAAGCTGGGAACTATGGCTACACCTTC	CACTQAGNYGYTF
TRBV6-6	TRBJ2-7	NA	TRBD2	TGTGCCAGCAGTCATTCACTAGCGGGAGTTCGGTACGAGCAGTACTTC	CASSHSLAGVRYEQYF
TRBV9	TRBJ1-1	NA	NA	TGTGCCAGCAGCGGCATTACCGGGACACCGAACACTGAAGCTTTCTTT	CASSGITGTPNTEAFF
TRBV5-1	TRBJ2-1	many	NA	TGCGCCAGCAGCCCGTTCCTCAGCGGAACCGGTAATGAGCAGTTCTTC	CASSPFLSGTGNEQFF
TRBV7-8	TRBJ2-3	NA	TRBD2	TGTGCCAGCAGCTACTTAGGACTAGCGGGAGTGGTAGATACGCAGTATTTT	CASSYLGLAGVVDTQYF
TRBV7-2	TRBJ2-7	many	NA	TGTGCCAGCAGCTCTGGAGAGTCCTACGAGCAGTACTTC	CASSSGESYEQYF
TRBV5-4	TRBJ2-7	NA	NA	TGTGCCAGCAGCTTGCGGACAAGGGCCTACGAGCAGTACTTC	CASSLRTRAYEQYF
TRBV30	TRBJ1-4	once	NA	TGTGCCTGGAGCGGGCAGGGGTACGCTAAACTGTTTTTT	CAWSGQGYAKLFF
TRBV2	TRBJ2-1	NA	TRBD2	TGTGCCAGCGGCATAGCGGGAGGGCCGAATGAGCAGTTCTTC	CASGIAGGPNEQFF
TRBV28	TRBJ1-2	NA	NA	TGTGCCAGCATTATGGGGGGGGATAATGGCTACACCTTC	CASIMGGDNGYTF
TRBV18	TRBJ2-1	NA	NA	TGTGCCAGCTCACCCGACCAAAACAATGAGCAGTTCTTC	CASSPDQNNEQFF
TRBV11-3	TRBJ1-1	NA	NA	TGTGCCAGCAGCGGCGGGGGTGGCACTGAAGCTTTCTTT	CASSGGGGTEAFF
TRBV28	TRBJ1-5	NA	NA	TGTGCCAGCAGTAAAGATAGCAATCAGCCCCAGCATTTT	CASSKDSNQPQHF
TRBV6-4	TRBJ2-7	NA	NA	TGTGCCAGCAGTGACGGGGCCGGGCAGTACTTC	CASSDGAGQYF
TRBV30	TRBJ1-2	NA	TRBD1	TGTGCCTGGAGTGCAGGGGGAAGCAACTATGGCTACACCTTC	CAWSAGGSNYGYTF
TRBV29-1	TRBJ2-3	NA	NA	TGCAGCGTTACGGCAGGGACAGATACGCAGTATTTT	CSVTAGTDTQYF
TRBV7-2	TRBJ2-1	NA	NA	TGTGCCAGCAGCCCCCGGTTGGCTAGTACCGCAAATGAGCAGTTCTTC	CASSPRLASTANEQFF
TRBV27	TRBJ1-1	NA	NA	TGTGCCAGCAGTCCCCTCCCTGGACGGCTGAACACTGAAGCTTTCTTT	CASSPLPGRLNTEAFF
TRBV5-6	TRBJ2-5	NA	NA	TGTGCCAGCAGCTTGAACCAAGAGACCCAGTACTTC	CASSLNQETQYF
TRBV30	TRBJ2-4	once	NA	TGTGCCTGGAGCCCCCTCCTAGCCAAAAACATTCAGTACTTC	CAWSPLLAKNIQYF
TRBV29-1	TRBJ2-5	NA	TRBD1	TGCAGCGTTGATATCACAGGGGGCGAGGAGACCCAGTACTTC	CSVDITGGEETQYF
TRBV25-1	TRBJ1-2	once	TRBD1	TGTGCCAGCAGTTTGATCGGTGGGACAGTCAATGGCTACACCTTC	CASSLIGGTVNGYTF
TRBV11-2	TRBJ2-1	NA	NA	TGTGCCAGCAGCTTAGTGCTAGCCGACAATGAGCAGTTCTTC	CASSLVLADNEQFF
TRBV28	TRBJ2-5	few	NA	TGTGCCAGCAGCCCACTGGACAGTTTCGGGGAGACCCAGTACTTC	CASSPLDSFGETQYF
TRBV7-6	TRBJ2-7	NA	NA	TGTGCCAGCAGCTTAGGGACAGTATCCTACGAGCAGTACTTC	CASSLGTVSYEQYF
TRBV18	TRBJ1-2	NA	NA	TGTGCCAGCTCACCACCGGGCAGATATGGCTACACCTTC	CASSPPGRYGYTF
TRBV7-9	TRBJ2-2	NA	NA	TGTGCCAGCAGCTTAGAGTCCGGGGAGCTGTTTTTT	CASSLESGELFF
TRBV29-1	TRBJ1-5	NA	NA	TGCAGCGTTTTGTTATCAGACGGACGGCCCCAGAATTTT	CSVLLSDGRPQNF
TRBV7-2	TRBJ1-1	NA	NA	TGTGCCAGCAGCCAGTGGAGTGGTTCGGGCACTGAAGCTTTCTTT	CASSQWSGSGTEAFF
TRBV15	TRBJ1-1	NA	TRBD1	TGTGCCACCAGCACGCGGACAGGGGGCCTGATCACTGAAGCTTTCTTT	CATSTRTGGLITEAFF
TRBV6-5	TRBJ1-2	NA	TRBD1	TGTGCCAGCAGCCCAGGGGACAGCAACTATGGCTACACCTTC	CASSPGDSNYGYTF
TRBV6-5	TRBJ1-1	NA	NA	TGTGCCAGCAGTTACAACAGGGTTGGCACTGAAGCTTTCTTT	CASSYNRVGTEAFF
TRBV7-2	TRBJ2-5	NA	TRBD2	TGTGCCAGCAGCCCCCGGACTAGCGGGAGGAAACAAGAGACCCAGTACTTC	CASSPRTSGRKQETQYF
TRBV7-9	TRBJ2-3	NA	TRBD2	TGTGCCAGCAGCGCGCGACTAGCGGAAAGCACAGATACGCAGTATTTT	CASSARLAESTDTQYF
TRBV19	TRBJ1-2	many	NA	TGTGCCAGTAGTATGCTGTCCGGCTACACCTTC	CASSMLSGYTF
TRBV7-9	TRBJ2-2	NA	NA	TGTGCCAGCAGCTTAAGGGGTCAGGGCGACACCGGGGAGCTGTTTTTT	CASSLRGQGDTGELFF
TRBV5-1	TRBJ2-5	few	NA	TGCGCCAGCAGCTTGTGGCCAGGGGCTCAAGAGACCCAGTACTTC	CASSLWPGAQETQYF